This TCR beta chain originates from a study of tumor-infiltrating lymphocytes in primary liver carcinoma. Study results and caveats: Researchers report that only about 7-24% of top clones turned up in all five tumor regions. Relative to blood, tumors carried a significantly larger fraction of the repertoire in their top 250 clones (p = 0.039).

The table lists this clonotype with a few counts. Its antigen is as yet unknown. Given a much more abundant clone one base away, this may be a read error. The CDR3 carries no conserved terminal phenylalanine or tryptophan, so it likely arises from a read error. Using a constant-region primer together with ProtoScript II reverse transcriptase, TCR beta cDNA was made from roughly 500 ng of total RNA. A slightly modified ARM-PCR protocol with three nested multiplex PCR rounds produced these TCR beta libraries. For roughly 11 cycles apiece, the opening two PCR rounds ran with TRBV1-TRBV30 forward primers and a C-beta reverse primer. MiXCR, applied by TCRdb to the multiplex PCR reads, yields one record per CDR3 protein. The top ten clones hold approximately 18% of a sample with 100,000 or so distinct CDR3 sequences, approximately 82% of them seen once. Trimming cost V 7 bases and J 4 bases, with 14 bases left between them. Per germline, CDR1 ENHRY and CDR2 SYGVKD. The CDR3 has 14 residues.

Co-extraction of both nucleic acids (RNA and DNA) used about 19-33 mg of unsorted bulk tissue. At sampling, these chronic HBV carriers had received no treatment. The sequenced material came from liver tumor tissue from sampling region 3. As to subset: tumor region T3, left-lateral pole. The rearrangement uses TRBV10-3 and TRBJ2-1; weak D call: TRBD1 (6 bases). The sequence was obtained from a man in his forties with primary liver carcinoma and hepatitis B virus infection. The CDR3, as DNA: TGTGCCATCACCTCAGGACAGATTTACAATGAGCAGTTCTTA. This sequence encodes CAITSGQIYNEQFL.